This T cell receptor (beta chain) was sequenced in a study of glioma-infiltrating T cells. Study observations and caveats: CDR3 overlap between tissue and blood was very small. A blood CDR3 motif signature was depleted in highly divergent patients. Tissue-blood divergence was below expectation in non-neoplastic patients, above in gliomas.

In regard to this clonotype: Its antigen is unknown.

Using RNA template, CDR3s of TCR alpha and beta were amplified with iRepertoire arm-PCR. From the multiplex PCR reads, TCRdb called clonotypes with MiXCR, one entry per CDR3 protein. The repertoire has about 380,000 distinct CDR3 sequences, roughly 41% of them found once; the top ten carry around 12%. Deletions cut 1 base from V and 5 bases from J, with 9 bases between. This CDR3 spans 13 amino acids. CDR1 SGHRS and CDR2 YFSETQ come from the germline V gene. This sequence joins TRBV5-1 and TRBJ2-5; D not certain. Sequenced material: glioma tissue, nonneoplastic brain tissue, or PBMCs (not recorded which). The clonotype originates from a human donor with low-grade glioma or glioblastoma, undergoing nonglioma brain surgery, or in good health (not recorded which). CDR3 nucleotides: TGCGCCAGCAGCTTGCTAGAGATGGAGACCCAGTACTTC. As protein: CASSLLEMETQYF.